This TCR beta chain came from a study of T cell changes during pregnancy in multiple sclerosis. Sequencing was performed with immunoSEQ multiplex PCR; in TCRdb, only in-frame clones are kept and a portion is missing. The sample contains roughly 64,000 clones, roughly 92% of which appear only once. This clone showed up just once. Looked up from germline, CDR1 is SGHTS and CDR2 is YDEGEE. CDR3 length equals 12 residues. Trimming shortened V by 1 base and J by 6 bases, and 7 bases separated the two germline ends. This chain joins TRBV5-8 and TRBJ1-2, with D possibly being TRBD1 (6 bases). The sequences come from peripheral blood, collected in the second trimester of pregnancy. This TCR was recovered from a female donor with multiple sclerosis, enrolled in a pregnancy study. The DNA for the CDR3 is TGTGCCAGCAGCTTGACAGGGAATGGCTACACCTTC. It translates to CASSLTGNGYTF.